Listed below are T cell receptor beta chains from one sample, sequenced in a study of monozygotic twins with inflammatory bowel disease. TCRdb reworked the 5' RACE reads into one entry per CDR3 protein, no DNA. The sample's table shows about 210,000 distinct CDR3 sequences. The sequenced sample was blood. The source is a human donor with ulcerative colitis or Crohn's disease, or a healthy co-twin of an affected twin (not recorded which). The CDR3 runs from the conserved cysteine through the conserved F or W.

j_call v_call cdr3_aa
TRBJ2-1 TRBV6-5 CASSYRLDPVVEQFF
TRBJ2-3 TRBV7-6 CASSLALPGLDTQYF
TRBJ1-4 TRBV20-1 CSAAWSYATNEKLFF
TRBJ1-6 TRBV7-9 CASSFATGTENSPLHF
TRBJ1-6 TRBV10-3 CAISDGNSPLHF
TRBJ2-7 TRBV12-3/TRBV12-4 CASSLPGQGPYEQYF
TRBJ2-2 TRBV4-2 CASSQSTSPNTGELFF
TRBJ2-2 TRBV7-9 CATLESIPGELFF
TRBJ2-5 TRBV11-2 CASSLDRGQGVWETQYF
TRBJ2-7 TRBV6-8 CASTSPDSGASSSYEQYF
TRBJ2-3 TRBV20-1 CSARAGGPPTDTQYF
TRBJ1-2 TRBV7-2 CASSLPNAGDGYTF
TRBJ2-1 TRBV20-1 CSASEAGGYNEQFF
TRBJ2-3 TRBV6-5 CASRVGLEDTQYF
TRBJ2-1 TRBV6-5 CASYPGTSGGAFQQFF
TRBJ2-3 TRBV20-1 CSARDGGLATDTQYF
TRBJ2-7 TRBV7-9 CASSKPGSYEQYF
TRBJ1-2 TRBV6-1 CASRRSTGAYGYTF
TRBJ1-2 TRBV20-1 CSAPVAGSQTFYGYTF
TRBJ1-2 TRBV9 CASSPPRGEHGYTF
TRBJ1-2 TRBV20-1 CSAKWRDYGYTF
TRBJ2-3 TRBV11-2 CASSPPTSGTDTQYF
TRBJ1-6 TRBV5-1 CASSGGGWLPDRTNSPLHF
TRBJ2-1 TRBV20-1 CSARPSSSGGPRNEQFF
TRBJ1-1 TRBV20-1 CSARQGEAEAFF
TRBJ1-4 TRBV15 CATSSRQREKLFF
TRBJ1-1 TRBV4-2 CASSQVRGARNTEAFF
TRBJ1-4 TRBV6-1 CASNRAEKLFF
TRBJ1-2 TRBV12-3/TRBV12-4 CASSLRQVPTYYTF
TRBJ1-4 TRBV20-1 CSATTGTDEKLFF
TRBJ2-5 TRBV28 CASSSIGTGDYF
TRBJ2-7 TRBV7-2 CASSLATGPNYEQYF
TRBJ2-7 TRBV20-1 CSASEVYEQYF
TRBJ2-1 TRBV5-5 CASSLARDGTYNEQFF
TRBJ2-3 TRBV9 CASSLRTSGSDTQYF
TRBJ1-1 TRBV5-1 CASSWGQYTEAFF
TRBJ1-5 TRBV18 CASSPDSGQSHNQPQHF
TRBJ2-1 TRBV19 CASSAYAFTGDEQFF
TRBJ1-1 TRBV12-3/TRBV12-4 CASSRGTAMNTEALF
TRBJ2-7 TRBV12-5 CASGLALPGTVFSYEQYF
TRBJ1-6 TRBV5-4 CASSFSTAFSPNYNSPLHF
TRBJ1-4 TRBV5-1 CASSSRGPWEKLFF
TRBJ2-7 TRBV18 CASSPGTTSEQYF